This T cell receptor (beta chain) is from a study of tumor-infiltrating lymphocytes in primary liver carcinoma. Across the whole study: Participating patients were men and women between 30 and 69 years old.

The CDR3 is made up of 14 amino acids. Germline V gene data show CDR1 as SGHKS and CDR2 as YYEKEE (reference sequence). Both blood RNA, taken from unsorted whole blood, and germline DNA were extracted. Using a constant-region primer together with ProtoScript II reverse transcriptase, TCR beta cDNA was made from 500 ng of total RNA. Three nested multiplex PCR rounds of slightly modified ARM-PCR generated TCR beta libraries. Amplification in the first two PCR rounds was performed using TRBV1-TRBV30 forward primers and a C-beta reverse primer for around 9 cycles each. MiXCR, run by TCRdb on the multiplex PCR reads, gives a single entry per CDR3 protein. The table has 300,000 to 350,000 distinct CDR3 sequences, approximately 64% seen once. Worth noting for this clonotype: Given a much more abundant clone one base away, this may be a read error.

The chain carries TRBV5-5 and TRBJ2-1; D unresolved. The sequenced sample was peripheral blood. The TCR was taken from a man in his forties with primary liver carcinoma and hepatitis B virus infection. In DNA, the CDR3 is TGTGCCAGCTTGGGCAGGAGCTCCTACAATGAGCAGCTCTTC. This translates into CASLGRSSYNEQLF. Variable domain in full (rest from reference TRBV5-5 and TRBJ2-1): DAGVTQSPTHLIKTRGQQVTLRCSPISGHKSVSWYQQVLGQGPQFIFQYYEKEERGRGNFPDRFSARQFPNYSSELNVNALLLGDSALYLCASLGRSSYNEQLFGPGTRLTVL.